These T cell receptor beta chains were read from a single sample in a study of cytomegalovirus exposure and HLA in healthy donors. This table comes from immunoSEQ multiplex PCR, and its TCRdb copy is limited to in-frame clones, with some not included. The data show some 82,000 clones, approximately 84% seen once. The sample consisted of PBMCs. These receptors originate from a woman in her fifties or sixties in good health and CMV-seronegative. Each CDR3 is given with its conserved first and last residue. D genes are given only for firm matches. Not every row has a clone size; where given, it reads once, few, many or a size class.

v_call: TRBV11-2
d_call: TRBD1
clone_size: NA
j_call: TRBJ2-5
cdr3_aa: CASSLVWTGGLYQETQYF
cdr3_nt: TGTGCCAGCAGCTTAGTATGGACAGGGGGCTTGTACCAAGAGACCCAGTACTTC

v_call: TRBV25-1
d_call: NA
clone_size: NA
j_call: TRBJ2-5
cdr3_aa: CASSELGLPRETQYF
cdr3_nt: TGTGCCAGCAGTGAATTGGGGCTCCCTCGGGAGACCCAGTACTTC

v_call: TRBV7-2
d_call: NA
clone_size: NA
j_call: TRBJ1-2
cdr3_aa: CASSYPGGGRVSYGYTF
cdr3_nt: TGTGCCAGCAGCTACCCCGGGGGGGGACGGGTTAGCTATGGCTACACCTTC

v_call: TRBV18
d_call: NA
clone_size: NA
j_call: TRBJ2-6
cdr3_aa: CASSRTESSGANVLTF
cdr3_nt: TGTGCCAGCTCACGTACAGAGAGCTCTGGGGCCAACGTCCTGACTTTC

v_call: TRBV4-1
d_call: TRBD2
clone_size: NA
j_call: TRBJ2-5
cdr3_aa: CASSQDGLEQETQYF
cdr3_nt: TGCGCCAGCAGCCAAGATGGACTAGAGCAAGAGACCCAGTACTTC

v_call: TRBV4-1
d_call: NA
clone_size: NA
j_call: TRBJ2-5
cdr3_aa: CASSSMRYDQETQYF
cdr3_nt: TGCGCCAGCAGCTCAATGAGGTACGACCAAGAGACCCAGTACTTC

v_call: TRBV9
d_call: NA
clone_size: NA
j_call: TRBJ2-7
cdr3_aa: CASSLTGLPSYEQYF
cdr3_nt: TGTGCCAGCAGCCTAACAGGCCTACCCTCCTACGAGCAGTACTTC

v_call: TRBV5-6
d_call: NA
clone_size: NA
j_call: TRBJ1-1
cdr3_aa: CASSLGGGNTEAFF
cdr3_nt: TGTGCCAGCAGCTTAGGGGGGGGGAACACTGAAGCTTTCTTT

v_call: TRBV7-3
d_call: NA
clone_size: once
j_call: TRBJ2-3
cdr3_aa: CASSLMSLSGGRGPDTQYF
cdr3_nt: TGTGCCAGCAGCTTAATGTCCCTTAGCGGCGGGCGGGGCCCAGATACGCAGTATTTT

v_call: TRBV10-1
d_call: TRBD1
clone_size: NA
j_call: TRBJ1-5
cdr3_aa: CASTSPGQGLYSNQPQHF
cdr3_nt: TGCGCCAGCACTTCACCGGGACAGGGACTTTATAGCAATCAGCCCCAGCATTTT

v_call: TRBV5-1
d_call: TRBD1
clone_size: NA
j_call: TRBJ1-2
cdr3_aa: CASSSPPGQGLANYGYTF
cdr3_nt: TGCGCCAGCAGCTCACCTCCGGGACAGGGGCTCGCTAACTATGGCTACACCTTC

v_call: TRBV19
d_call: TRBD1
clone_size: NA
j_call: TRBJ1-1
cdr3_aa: CASSISGGGNTEAFF
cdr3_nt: TGTGCCAGTAGTATCTCAGGGGGTGGGAACACTGAAGCTTTCTTT

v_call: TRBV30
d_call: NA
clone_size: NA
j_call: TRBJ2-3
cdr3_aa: CAWSVLGGLGDTQYF
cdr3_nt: TGTGCCTGGAGTGTACTGGGGGGACTGGGAGATACGCAGTATTTT

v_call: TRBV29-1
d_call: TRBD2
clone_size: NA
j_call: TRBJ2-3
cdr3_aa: CSVEGRGGAVADTQYF
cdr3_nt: TGCAGCGTTGAAGGGCGGGGGGGAGCGGTGGCAGATACGCAGTATTTT

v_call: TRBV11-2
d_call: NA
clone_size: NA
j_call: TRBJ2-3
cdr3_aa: CASSEGGDTQYF
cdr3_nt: TGTGCCAGCAGCGAAGGGGGAGATACGCAGTATTTT

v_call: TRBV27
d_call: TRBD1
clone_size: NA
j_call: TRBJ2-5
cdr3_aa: CASSRTGNDGETQYF
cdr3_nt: TGTGCCAGCAGTAGGACAGGGAACGATGGGGAGACCCAGTACTTC

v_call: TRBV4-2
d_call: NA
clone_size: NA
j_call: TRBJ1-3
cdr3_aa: CASSQVGSGSLSGNTIYF
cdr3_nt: TGTGCCAGCAGCCAAGTGGGCAGCGGCAGCCTCTCTGGAAACACCATATATTTT

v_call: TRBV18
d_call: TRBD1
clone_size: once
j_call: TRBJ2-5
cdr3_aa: CASSPPNRGETQYF
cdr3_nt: TGTGCCAGCTCACCACCGAACAGGGGGGAGACCCAGTACTTC

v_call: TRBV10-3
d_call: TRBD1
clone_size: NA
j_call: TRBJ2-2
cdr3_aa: CAITEGRGQNTGELFF
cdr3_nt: TGTGCCATCACCGAGGGTAGGGGGCAGAACACCGGGGAGCTGTTTTTT

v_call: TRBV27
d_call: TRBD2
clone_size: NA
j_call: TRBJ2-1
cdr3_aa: CASSFGLAGATEQFF
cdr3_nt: TGTGCCAGCAGTTTTGGACTAGCGGGGGCCACTGAGCAGTTCTTC

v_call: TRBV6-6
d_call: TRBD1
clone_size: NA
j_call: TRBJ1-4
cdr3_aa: CASSPGTGVNEKLFF
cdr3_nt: TGTGCCAGCAGTCCCGGGACAGGGGTTAATGAAAAACTGTTTTTT

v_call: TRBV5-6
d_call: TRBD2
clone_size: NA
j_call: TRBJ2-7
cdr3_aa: CASSQGGSYEQYF
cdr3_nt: TGTGCCAGCAGCCAGGGAGGGTCCTACGAGCAGTACTTC

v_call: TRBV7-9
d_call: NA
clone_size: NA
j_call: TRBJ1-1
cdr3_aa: CASSYTGRNTEAFF
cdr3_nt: TGTGCCAGCAGCTATACAGGGAGGAACACTGAAGCTTTCTTT

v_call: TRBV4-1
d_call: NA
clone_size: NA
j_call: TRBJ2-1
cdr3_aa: CASSPEQRYNEQFF
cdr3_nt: TGCGCCAGCAGCCCCGAGCAGCGATACAATGAGCAGTTCTTC

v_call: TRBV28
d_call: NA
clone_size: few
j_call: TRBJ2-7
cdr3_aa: CASSLRGPLRLEQYF
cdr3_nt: TGTGCCAGCAGTTTAAGGGGCCCACTCCGGCTCGAGCAGTACTTC

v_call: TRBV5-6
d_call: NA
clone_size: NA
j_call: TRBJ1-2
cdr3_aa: CASSLGLRGDYGYTF
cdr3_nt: TGTGCCAGCAGCTTGGGGCTCAGGGGTGACTATGGCTACACCTTC

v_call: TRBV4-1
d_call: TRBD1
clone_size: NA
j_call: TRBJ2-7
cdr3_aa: CASSQPTGDEQYF
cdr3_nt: TGCGCCAGCAGCCAACCGACAGGGGACGAGCAGTACTTC

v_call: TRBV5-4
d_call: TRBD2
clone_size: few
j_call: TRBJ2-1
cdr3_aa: CASSEGGRNEQFF
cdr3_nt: TGTGCCAGCAGCGAGGGCGGGAGGAATGAGCAGTTCTTC

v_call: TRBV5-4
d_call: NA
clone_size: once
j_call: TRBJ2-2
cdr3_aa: CASSLDYRIGELFF
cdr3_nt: TGTGCCAGCAGCTTGGACTATAGGATCGGGGAGCTGTTTTTT